This TCR beta chain was profiled in a study of CD8+ T cells in alopecia areata. Whole-study context: Patients in the treated group were given tofacitinib by mouth, 5 to 10 mg twice a day.

Details on this clone: Its antigen is not known.

Study-wide findings and caveats: Affected scalp, especially in alopecia totalis/universalis, had a higher clonality than normal scalp did.

The sample's treatment: oral pan-JAK inhibitor, 5-10 mg twice daily. Lesional scalp tissue (obtained by punch biopsy) and peripheral blood were collected from alopecia areata patients. Isolation of CD4+ and CD8+ T cells from PBMCs was achieved by sorting. The ends were cut back, 3 bases at V and 5 bases at J, with 17 bases in the middle. In germline, CDR1 is SGHDT, CDR2 YYEEEE. The CDR3 is 15 residues long. The authors extracted RNA and reverse transcribed it into cDNA as the sequencing template. The protocol was immunoSEQ multiplex PCR, while the TCRdb copy is restricted to in-frame clones and leaves out a portion. The sample comprises 110,000 or so clones, 56% of which are singletons, and roughly 3.5% rests with the top ten.

The genes are TRBV5-6 and TRBJ2-5; D is undetermined. This specimen was CD4+ T cells sorted from blood, taken at week 24, from a patient treated with tofacitinib. This sequence originates from a human donor with alopecia areata. This CDR3 is CASSSPGARRETQYF. The CDR3 DNA sequence: TGTGCCAGCAGCTCCCCCGGCGCCCGAAGGGAGACCCAGTACTTC.